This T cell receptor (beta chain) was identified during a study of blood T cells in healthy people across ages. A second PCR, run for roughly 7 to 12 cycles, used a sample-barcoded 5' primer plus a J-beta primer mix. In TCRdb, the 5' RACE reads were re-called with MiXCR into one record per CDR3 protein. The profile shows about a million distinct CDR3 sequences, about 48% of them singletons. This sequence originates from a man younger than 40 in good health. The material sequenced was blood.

The CDR3 reads CATTPWWTYEQYF. CDR3 bases: TGTGCCACCACTCCGTGGTGGACCTACGAGCAGTACTTC. The rearrangement links TRBV6-6 to TRBJ2-7; D call uncertain. Germline values: CDR1 MNHNY, CDR2 SVGAGI (reference sequence). The CDR3 length is 13 residues. V shed 10 bases and J shed 2 bases, with 15 bases lying between them.